A selection of T cell receptor beta chains follows, all from one sample in a study of cytomegalovirus exposure and HLA in healthy donors. TCRdb's table, derived via immunoSEQ multiplex PCR, lists solely in-frame clones and lacks some. Counted here are over 140,000 clones, about 80% occurring once; the ten biggest clones make up about 1.4%. Specimen: PBMCs. These receptors originate from a man younger than 45 in good health and CMV-seropositive. Each CDR3 is given with its conserved first and last residue. The order of the fields is J gene, clone size, D gene, V gene, CDR3 protein, CDR3 DNA. The D gene is left open where the match is weak. Clone size, where shown, is once, few, many, or a class for clones that have expanded.

>TRBJ2-3|NA|TRBD2|TRBV10-1
CASGRGGTDTQYF
TGCGCCAGCGGACGGGGGGGCACAGATACGCAGTATTTT
>TRBJ2-7|NA|NA|TRBV11-2
CASRGLSYEQYF
TGTGCCAGCAGGGGACTTTCCTACGAGCAGTACTTC
>TRBJ2-1|NA|TRBD1|TRBV4-1
CASSRNDPGGTGDGNEQFF
TGCGCCAGCAGCCGAAACGATCCCGGGGGGACAGGGGATGGGAATGAGCAGTTCTTC
>TRBJ2-3|NA|NA|TRBV10-2
CATGASTSTDTQYF
TGCGCTACTGGGGCTTCGACTAGCACAGATACGCAGTATTTT
>TRBJ2-2|NA|NA|TRBV6-1
CASSAIPSENTGELFF
TGTGCCAGCAGTGCAATCCCTAGCGAGAACACCGGGGAGCTGTTTTTT
>TRBJ2-3|few|NA|TRBV25-1
CASSEGVLPDTQYF
TGTGCCAGCAGTGAAGGAGTTCTGCCAGATACGCAGTATTTT
>TRBJ1-5|NA|NA|TRBV28
CASSLGAYSNQPQHF
TGTGCCAGCAGTTTGGGAGCTTATAGCAATCAGCCCCAGCATTTT
>TRBJ2-1|NA|NA|TRBV28
CASSYGLIRGDEQFF
TGTGCCAGCAGTTACGGACTAATCCGTGGGGATGAGCAGTTCTTC
>TRBJ2-2|NA|NA|TRBV7-8
CASSLILAGNTGELFF
TGTGCCAGCAGCTTAATTCTCGCGGGGAACACCGGGGAGCTGTTTTTT
>TRBJ2-7|NA|TRBD1|TRBV2
CASSEATGAPYEQYF
TGTGCCAGCAGTGAAGCTACAGGGGCCCCCTACGAGCAGTACTTC
>TRBJ1-1|few|NA|TRBV29-1
CSVYRATNTEAFF
TGCAGCGTGTACAGGGCCACGAACACTGAAGCTTTCTTT
>TRBJ2-2|NA|TRBD2|TRBV7-2
CASSSLAGVSTGELFF
TGTGCCAGCAGCTCGCTAGCGGGAGTCAGCACCGGGGAGCTGTTTTTT
>TRBJ2-5|NA|NA|TRBV7-9
CASGQQETQYF
TGTGCTAGCGGACAGCAAGAGACCCAGTACTTC
>TRBJ1-1|NA|NA|TRBV5-1
CASARIMNTEAFF
TGCGCCAGCGCGAGAATCATGAACACTGAAGCTTTCTTT
>TRBJ2-7|NA|TRBD2|TRBV29-1
CSVVVLALGSGGDEQYF
TGCAGCGTTGTGGTTCTGGCGTTGGGCTCCGGGGGGGACGAGCAGTACTTC
>TRBJ1-1|NA|NA|TRBV5-1
CASSLNPLGGTNTEAFF
TGCGCCAGCAGCTTGAACCCCCTGGGGGGGACTAACACTGAAGCTTTCTTT
>TRBJ2-1|NA|NA|TRBV11-3
CASSLLDTNNEQFF
TGTGCCAGCAGCCTCCTGGACACAAACAATGAGCAGTTCTTC
>TRBJ2-4|NA|TRBD2|TRBV27
CASSPLGTSGVGNIQYF
TGTGCCAGCAGTCCACTCGGGACTAGCGGGGTCGGAAACATTCAGTACTTC
>TRBJ2-6|NA|TRBD1|TRBV4-1
CASSQSTGGSSGANVLTF
TGCGCCAGCAGCCAAAGTACAGGGGGCAGTTCTGGGGCCAACGTCCTGACTTTC
>TRBJ2-1|NA|TRBD2|TRBV5-4
CASSMGLAGSREQFF
TGTGCCAGCAGCATGGGACTAGCGGGGTCCAGGGAGCAGTTCTTC
>TRBJ1-1|NA|NA|TRBV19
CASTHEGRNTEAFF
TGTGCCAGCACCCACGAGGGCAGGAACACTGAAGCTTTCTTT
>TRBJ2-2|NA|NA|TRBV27
CASSHPNQVNTGELFF
TGTGCCAGCAGCCACCCGAACCAGGTTAACACCGGGGAGCTGTTTTTT
>TRBJ2-2|NA|NA|TRBV2
CASELGYPTGELFF
TGTGCCAGCGAACTAGGGTACCCCACCGGGGAGCTGTTTTTT
>TRBJ2-3|NA|TRBD2|TRBV7-9
CASSFGGAGGMDTQYF
TGTGCCAGCAGCTTCGGTGGGGCGGGAGGGATGGATACGCAGTATTTT
>TRBJ2-3|NA|NA|TRBV19
CASSIGTSTSTDTQYF
TGTGCCAGTAGTATCGGGACTTCGACTAGCACAGATACGCAGTATTTT
>TRBJ1-1|NA|NA|TRBV7-8
CASSLQGSLIDTEAFF
TGTGCCAGCAGCTTACAGGGGTCCTTAATAGACACTGAAGCTTTCTTT
>TRBJ2-7|NA|TRBD1|TRBV19
CASSTTQGEGYEQYF
TGTGCCAGTAGTACTACGCAGGGGGAAGGCTACGAGCAGTACTTC
>TRBJ2-7|NA|NA|TRBV11-3
CASSKSGGYEQYF
TGTGCCAGCAGCAAAAGTGGAGGCTACGAGCAGTACTTC
>TRBJ2-5|NA|NA|TRBV5-4
CASSLPQETQYF
TGTGCCAGCAGCTTGCCACAGGAGACCCAGTACTTC
>TRBJ1-5|NA|TRBD1|TRBV19
CASSGTGRRQPQHF
TGTGCCAGTAGCGGGACAGGCCGTCGGCAGCCCCAGCATTTT
>TRBJ2-7|NA|TRBD1|TRBV18
CASSPRETGVEQYF
TGTGCCAGCTCACCACGGGAGACAGGGGTCGAGCAGTACTTC
>TRBJ1-5|NA|NA|TRBV19
CASSIPLGSNQPQHF
TGTGCCAGTAGTATACCCCTAGGTTCCAATCAGCCCCAGCATTTT
>TRBJ2-2|NA|TRBD2|TRBV9
CASSAELAGAYTGELFF
TGTGCCAGCAGCGCCGAACTAGCGGGGGCCTACACCGGGGAGCTGTTTTTT
>TRBJ1-4|NA|TRBD1|TRBV2
CASKGQGAEKLFF
TGTGCCAGCAAAGGTCAGGGGGCAGAAAAACTGTTTTTT
>TRBJ2-4|NA|TRBD1|TRBV28
CASSSPGQGNRNIQYF
TGTGCCAGCAGTTCCCCGGGACAGGGGAATAGGAACATTCAGTACTTC
>TRBJ2-1|NA|TRBD2|TRBV5-1
CASSVGTSGGNEQFF
TGCGCCAGCAGCGTCGGGACTAGCGGGGGAAATGAGCAGTTCTTC
>TRBJ2-7|NA|TRBD1|TRBV25-1
CASTPGTGSYEQYF
TGTGCCAGCACTCCCGGGACAGGGTCCTACGAGCAGTACTTC
>TRBJ2-7|NA|NA|TRBV4-2
CASSQDGGSSYEQYF
TGTGCCAGCAGCCAAGACGGCGGTTCCTCCTACGAGCAGTACTTC
>TRBJ1-1|NA|NA|TRBV10-3
CAISASPRGAFF
TGTGCCATCAGTGCGAGCCCTAGGGGAGCTTTCTTT
>TRBJ2-2|NA|NA|TRBV30
CAWGRLGELFF
TGTGCCTGGGGAAGACTCGGGGAGCTGTTTTTT
>TRBJ2-3|NA|NA|TRBV7-2
CASSFTSGTDTQYF
TGTGCCAGCAGCTTTACCTCCGGGACAGATACGCAGTATTTT
>TRBJ2-7|NA|TRBD1|TRBV27
CASSPRQGARYEQYF
TGTGCCAGCAGTCCAAGACAGGGGGCGCGGTACGAGCAGTACTTC
>TRBJ2-7|NA|NA|TRBV14
CASSQTDSRYEQYF
TGTGCCAGCAGCCAAACGGACAGTCGATACGAGCAGTACTTC
>TRBJ2-2|few|TRBD2|TRBV2
CASRTSGGANTGELFF
TGTGCCAGTAGGACTAGCGGGGGAGCGAACACCGGGGAGCTGTTTTTT
>TRBJ1-1|NA|NA|TRBV18
CASSRGLNTEAFF
TGTGCCAGCTCACGGGGACTTAACACTGAAGCTTTCTTT
>TRBJ1-1|NA|TRBD1|TRBV7-9
CASSPPDRMDTEAFF
TGTGCCAGCAGCCCCCCGGACAGGATGGACACTGAAGCTTTCTTT